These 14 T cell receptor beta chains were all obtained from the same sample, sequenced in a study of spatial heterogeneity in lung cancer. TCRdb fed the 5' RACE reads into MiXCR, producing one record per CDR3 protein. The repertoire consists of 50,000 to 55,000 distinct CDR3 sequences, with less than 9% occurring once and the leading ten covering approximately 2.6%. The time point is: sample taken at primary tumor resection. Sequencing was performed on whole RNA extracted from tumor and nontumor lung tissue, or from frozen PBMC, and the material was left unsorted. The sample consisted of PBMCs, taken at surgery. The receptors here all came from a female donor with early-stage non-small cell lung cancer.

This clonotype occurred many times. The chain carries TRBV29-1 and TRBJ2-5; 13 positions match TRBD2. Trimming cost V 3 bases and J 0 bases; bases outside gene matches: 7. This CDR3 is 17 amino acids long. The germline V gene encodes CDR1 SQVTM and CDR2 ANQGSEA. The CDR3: CSVDSGLAGLYQETQYF. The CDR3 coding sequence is TGCAGCGTTGATTCGGGACTAGCGGGACTGTACCAAGAGACCCAGTACTTC.

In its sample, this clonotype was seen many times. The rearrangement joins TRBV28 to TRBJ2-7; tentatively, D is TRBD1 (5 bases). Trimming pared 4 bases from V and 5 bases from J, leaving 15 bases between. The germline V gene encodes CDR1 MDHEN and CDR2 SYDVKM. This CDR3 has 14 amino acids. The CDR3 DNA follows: TGTGCCAGCAGTTATAGGGGAAGGACGAACGAGCAGTACTTC. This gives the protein CASSYRGRTNEQYF.

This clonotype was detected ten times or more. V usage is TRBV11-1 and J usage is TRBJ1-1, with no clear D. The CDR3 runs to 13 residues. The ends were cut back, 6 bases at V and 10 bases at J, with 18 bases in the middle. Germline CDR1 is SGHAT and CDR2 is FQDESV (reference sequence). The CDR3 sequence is CASSSHPETSAFF. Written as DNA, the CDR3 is TGTGCCAGCAGTTCCCACCCGGAGACTTCAGCTTTCTTT. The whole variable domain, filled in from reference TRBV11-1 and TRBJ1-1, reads EAEVAQSPRYKITEKSQAVAFWCDPISGHATLYWYRQILGQGPELLVQFQDESVVDDSQLPKDRFSAERLKGVDSTLKIQPAELGDSAMYLCASSSHPETSAFFGQGTRLTVV.

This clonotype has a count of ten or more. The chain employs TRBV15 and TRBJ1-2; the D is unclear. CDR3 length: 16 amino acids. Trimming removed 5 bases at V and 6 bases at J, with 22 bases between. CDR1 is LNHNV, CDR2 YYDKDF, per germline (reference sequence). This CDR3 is CATSPLAAAEENGYTF. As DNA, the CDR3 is TGTGCCACCAGCCCCCTGGCGGCAGCCGAGGAGAATGGCTACACCTTC.

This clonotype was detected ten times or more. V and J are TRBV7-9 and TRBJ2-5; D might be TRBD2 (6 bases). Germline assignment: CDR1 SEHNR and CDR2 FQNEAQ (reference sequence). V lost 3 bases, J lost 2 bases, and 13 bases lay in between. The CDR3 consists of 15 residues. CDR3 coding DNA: TGTGCCAGCAGCTTGGCCAACGGGGGACAAGAGACCCAGTACTTC. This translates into CASSLANGGQETQYF.

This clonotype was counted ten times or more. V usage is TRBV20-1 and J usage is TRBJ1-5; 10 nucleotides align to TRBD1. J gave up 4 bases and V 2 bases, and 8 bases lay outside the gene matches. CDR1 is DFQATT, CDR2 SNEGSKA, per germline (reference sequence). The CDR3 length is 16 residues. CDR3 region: CSARKTGTGVNQPQHF. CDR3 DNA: TGCAGTGCTAGAAAGACCGGGACAGGGGTTAATCAGCCCCAGCATTTT.

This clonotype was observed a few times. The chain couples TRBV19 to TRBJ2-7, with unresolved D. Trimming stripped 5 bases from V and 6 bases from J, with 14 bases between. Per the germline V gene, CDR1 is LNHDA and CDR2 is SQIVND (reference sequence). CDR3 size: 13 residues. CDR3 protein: CASSPQPHSEQYF. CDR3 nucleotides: TGTGCCAGTAGTCCTCAACCCCATAGCGAGCAGTACTTC.

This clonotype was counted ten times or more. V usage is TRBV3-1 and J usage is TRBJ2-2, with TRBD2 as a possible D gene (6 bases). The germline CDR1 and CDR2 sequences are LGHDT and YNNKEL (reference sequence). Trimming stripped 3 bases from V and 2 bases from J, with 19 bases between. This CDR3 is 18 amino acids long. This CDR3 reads CASSHRFSGSPNTGELFF. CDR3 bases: TGTGCCAGCAGCCATCGATTTTCCGGGAGTCCCAACACCGGGGAGCTGTTTTTT.

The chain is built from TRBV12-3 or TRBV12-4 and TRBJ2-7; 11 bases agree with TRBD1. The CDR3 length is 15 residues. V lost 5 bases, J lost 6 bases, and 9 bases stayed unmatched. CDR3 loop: CASSIGQGAPREQYF. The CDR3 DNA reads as TGTGCCAGCAGTATCGGACAGGGGGCGCCTCGCGAGCAGTACTTC.

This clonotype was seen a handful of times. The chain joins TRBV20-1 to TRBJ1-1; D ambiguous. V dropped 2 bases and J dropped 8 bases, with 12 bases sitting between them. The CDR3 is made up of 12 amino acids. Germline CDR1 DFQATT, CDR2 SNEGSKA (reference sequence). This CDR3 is CSARRETREAFF. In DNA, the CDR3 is TGCAGTGCTAGACGGGAGACAAGGGAAGCTTTCTTT.

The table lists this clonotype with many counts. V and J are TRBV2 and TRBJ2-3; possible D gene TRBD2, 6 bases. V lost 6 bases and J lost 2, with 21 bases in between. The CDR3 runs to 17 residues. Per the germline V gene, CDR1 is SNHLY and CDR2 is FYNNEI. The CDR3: CASSGNPSAELTDTQYF. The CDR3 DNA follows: TGTGCCAGCAGCGGAAACCCTAGCGCAGAGCTCACAGATACGCAGTATTTT.

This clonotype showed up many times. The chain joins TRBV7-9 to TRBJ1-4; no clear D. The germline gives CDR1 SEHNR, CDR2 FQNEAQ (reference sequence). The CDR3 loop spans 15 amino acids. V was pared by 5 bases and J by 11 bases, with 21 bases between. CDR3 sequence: CASSPWSTRAGKLFF. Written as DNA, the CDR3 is TGTGCCAGCAGCCCGTGGAGCACACGGGCTGGGAAACTGTTTTTT.

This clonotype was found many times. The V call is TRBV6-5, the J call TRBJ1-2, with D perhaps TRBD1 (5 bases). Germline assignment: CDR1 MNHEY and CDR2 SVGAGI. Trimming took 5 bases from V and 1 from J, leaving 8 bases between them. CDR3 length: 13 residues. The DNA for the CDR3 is TGTGCCAGCAGTCGGGACGGTAACTATGGCTACACCTTC. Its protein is CASSRDGNYGYTF.

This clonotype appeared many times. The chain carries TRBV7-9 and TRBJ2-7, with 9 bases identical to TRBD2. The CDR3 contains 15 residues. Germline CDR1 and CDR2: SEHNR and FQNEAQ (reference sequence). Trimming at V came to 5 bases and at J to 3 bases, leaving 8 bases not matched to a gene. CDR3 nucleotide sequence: TGTGCCAGCAGCCCAGCGGGGGGCCTCGTCTACGAGCAGTACTTC. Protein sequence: CASSPAGGLVYEQYF. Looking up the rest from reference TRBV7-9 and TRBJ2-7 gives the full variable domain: DTGVSQNPRHKITKRGQNVTFRCDPISEHNRLYWYRQTLGQGPEFLTYFQNEAQLEKSRLLSDRFSAERPKGSFSTLEIQRTEQGDSAMYLCASSPAGGLVYEQYFGPGTRLTVT.